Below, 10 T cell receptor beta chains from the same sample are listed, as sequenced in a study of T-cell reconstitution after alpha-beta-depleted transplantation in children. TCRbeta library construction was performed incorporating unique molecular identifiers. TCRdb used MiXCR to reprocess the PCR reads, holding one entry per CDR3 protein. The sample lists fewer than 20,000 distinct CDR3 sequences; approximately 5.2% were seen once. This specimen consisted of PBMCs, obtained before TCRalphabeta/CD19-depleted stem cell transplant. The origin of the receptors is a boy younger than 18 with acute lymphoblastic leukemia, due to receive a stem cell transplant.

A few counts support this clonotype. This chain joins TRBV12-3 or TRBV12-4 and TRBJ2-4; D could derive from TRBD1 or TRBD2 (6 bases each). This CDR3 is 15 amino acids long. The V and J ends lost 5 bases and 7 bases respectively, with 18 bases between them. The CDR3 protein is CASSPTRGAGNIQYF. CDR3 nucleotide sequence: TGTGCCAGCAGTCCCACAAGGGGGGCTGGGAACATTCAGTACTTC.

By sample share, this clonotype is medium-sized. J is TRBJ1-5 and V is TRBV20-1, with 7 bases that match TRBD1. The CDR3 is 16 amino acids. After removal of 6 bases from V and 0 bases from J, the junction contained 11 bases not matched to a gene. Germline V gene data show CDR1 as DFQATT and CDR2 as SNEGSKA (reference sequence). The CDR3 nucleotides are TGCAGTGCGGAAGACAGGGCGGAATATAGCAATCAGCCCCAGCATTTT. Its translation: CSAEDRAEYSNQPQHF.

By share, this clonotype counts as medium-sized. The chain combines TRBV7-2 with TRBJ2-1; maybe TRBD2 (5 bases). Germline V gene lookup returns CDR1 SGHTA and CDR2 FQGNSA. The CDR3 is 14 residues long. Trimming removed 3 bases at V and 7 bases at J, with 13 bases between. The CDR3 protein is CASSFYAPGNEQFF. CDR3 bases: TGTGCCAGCAGCTTCTACGCTCCGGGAAATGAGCAGTTCTTC. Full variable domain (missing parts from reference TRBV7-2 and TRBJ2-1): GAGVSQSPSNKVTEKGKDVELRCDPISGHTALYWYRQSLGQGLEFLIYFQGNSAPDKSGLPSDRFSAERTGGSVSTLTIQRTQQEDSAVYLCASSFYAPGNEQFFGPGTRLTVL.

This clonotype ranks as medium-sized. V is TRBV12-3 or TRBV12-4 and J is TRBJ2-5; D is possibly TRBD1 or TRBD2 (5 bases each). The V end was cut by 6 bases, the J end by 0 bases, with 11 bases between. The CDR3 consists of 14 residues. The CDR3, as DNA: TGTGCCAGCAGAACAGGACTCCACCAAGAGACCCAGTACTTC. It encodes CASRTGLHQETQYF.

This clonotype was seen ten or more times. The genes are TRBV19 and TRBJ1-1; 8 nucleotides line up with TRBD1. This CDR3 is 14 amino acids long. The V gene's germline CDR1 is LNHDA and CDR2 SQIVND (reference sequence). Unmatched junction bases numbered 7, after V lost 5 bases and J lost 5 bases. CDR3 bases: TGTGCCAGTAGTCCTACGACAGGGGTGACTGAAGCTTTCTTT. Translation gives CASSPTTGVTEAFF.

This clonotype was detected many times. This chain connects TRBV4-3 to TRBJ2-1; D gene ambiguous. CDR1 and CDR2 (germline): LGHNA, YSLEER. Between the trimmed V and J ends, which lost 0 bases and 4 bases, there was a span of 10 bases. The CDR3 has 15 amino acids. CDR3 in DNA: TGCGCCAGCAGCCAAGAGCCCAGAGTATACAATGAGCAGTTCTTC. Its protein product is CASSQEPRVYNEQFF.

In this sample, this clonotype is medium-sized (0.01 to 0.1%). CDR3 sequence reads: CSGDRAGPSTQETQYF. CDR3 nucleotides: TGCAGTGGGGACAGGGCCGGACCATCCACCCAAGAGACCCAGTACTTC. The chain carries TRBV20-1 and TRBJ2-5; 9 bases match TRBD1. The length of the CDR3 is 16 residues. V lost 7 bases, J lost 1 base, and 13 bases stayed unmatched. Germline lookup yields CDR1 DFQATT and CDR2 SNEGSKA (reference sequence).

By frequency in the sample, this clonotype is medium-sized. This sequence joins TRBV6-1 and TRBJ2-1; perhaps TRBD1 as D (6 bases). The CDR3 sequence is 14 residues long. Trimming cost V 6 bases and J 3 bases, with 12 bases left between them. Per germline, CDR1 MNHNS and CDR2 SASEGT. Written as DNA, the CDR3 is TGTGCCAGCAGGGACAGATTTCGCTACAATGAGCAGTTCTTC. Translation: CASRDRFRYNEQFF.

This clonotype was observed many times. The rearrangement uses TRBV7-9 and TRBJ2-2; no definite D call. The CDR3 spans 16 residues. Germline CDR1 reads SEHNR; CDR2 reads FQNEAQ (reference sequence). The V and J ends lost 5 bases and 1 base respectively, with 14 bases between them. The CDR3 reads CASSRGVTMNTGELFF. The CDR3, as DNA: TGTGCCAGCAGCCGAGGAGTCACGATGAACACCGGGGAGCTGTTTTTT. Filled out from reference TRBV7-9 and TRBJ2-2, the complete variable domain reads DTGVSQNPRHKITKRGQNVTFRCDPISEHNRLYWYRQTLGQGPEFLTYFQNEAQLEKSRLLSDRFSAERPKGSFSTLEIQRTEQGDSAMYLCASSRGVTMNTGELFFGEGSRLTVL.

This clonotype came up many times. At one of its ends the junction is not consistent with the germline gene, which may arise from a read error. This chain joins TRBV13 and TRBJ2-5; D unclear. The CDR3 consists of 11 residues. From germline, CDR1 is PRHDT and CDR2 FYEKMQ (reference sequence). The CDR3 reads CASSIGETQYF. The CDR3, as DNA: TGTGCCAGCAGCATAGGGGAGACCCAGTACTTC.